Listed here are 27 T cell receptor beta chains from one sample, sequenced in a study of T cells in localized non-small cell lung cancer. This table comes from immunoSEQ multiplex PCR, and its TCRdb copy is limited to in-frame clones, with some not included. The profile shows under 5,000 clones, 25% to 40% of them singletons. Sequences were derived from lung tumor tissue, sampled before any cancer treatment. These receptors were obtained from a male donor aged 60 or over with stage III lung adenocarcinoma.

The rearrangement uses TRBV7-1 and TRBJ2-1, with a weak D call TRBD2 (5 bases). Being an ORF, TRBV7-1 has a function that is uncertain. The CDR3 length is 15 residues. V dropped 3 bases and J dropped 0 bases, with 9 bases sitting between them. The CDR3 DNA sequence: TGTGCCAGCAGCTCCGAGCGGAGCTCCTACAATGAGCAGTTCTTC. The encoded protein is CASSSERSSYNEQFF.

V usage is TRBV19 and J usage is TRBJ2-6, with a possible D match to TRBD1 (6 bases). Per the germline V gene, CDR1 is LNHDA and CDR2 is SQIVND (reference sequence). The length of the CDR3 is 16 residues. Trimming removed 7 bases from V and 1 base from J, with 14 bases in between. The CDR3 protein is CASTLDSISGANVLTF. In DNA form, the CDR3 reads TGTGCCAGTACCTTGGACAGTATTTCTGGGGCCAACGTCCTGACTTTC. The entire variable domain, with the rest obtained from reference TRBV19 and TRBJ2-6, is as follows: DGGITQSPKYLFRKEGQNVTLSCEQNLNHDAMYWYRQDPGQGLRLIYYSQIVNDFQKGDIAEGYSVSREKKESFPLTVTSAQKNPTAFYLCASTLDSISGANVLTFGAGSRLTVL.

This clone was found a few times. The chain recombines TRBV30 with TRBJ2-5; D is possibly TRBD2 (5 bases). V gave up 0 bases and J gave up 5 bases, with 10 bases separating them. The CDR3 is 13 residues long. CDR1 GTSNPN and CDR2 SVGIG come from the germline V gene (reference sequence). CDR3 sequence reads: CAWSVMGAETQYF. The CDR3 nucleotides are TGTGCCTGGAGTGTAATGGGAGCCGAGACCCAGTACTTC.

This clone was picked up a small number of times. The chain combines TRBV19 with TRBJ1-1; 8 positions agree with TRBD1. From germline, CDR1 is LNHDA and CDR2 SQIVND (reference sequence). V gave up 5 bases and J gave up 0 bases; unmatched junction bases: 8. This CDR3 region has 16 residues. As DNA, the CDR3 is TGTGCCAGTAGTGCCCGGGACAGGACAATGAACACTGAAGCTTTCTTT. As protein: CASSARDRTMNTEAFF.

This clone appeared a few times. The chain is built from TRBV9 and TRBJ1-3; D unclear. V lost 0 bases, J lost 7 bases, and 17 bases lay in between. This CDR3 is built from 16 residues. Germline CDR1 reads SGDLS; CDR2 reads YYNGEE. Written as DNA, the CDR3 is TGTGCCAGCAGCGTAGCCAGGACGGCACCGACCAACACCATATATTTT. This gives the protein CASSVARTAPTNTIYF. The complete variable domain, with remaining parts taken from reference TRBV9 and TRBJ1-3, reads DSGVTQTPKHLITATGQRVTLRCSPRSGDLSVYWYQQSLDQGLQFLIQYYNGEERAKGNILERFSAQQFPDLHSELNLSSLELGDSALYFCASSVARTAPTNTIYFGEGSWLTVV.

This clone showed up just a few times. V and J are TRBV6-8 and TRBJ1-3; possibly TRBD1 for D (5 bases). Germline V gene lookup returns CDR1 MNHGY and CDR2 SAAAGT. The CDR3 length is 15 residues. The V and J ends lost 5 bases and 0 bases respectively, with 11 bases between them. CDR3 sequence (DNA): TGTGCCAGCAGTGAGGGGTCAAGCTCTGGAAACACCATATATTTT. It encodes CASSEGSSSGNTIYF.

By its share, this clone is medium-sized. The genes are TRBV6-8 and TRBJ1-1; 9 bases are shared with TRBD1. Germline V gene data show CDR1 as MNHGY and CDR2 as SAAAGT. With V trimmed by 4 bases and J by 6 bases, 12 bases remained unmatched. This CDR3 is 16 amino acids long. CDR3 protein: CASSSWGQGGGSEAFF. The CDR3 DNA is TGTGCCAGCAGTTCGTGGGGACAGGGCGGAGGGTCTGAAGCTTTCTTT.

Within the sample, this clone is medium-sized (0.01 to 0.1%). The chain combines TRBV6-8 with TRBJ2-7; TRBD2 matches 10 bases. CDR3 length: 15 residues. Germline lookup yields CDR1 MNHGY and CDR2 SAAAGT. Trimming at V came to 5 bases and at J to 2 bases, leaving 6 bases not matched to a gene. CDR3 sequence reads: CASSEGLAITYEQYF. CDR3 DNA: TGTGCCAGCAGTGAGGGACTAGCGATTACCTACGAGCAGTACTTC.

This clone was counted only a few times. The gene calls are TRBV27 and TRBJ2-7; a weak D match, TRBD2 (5 bases). This CDR3 is built from 16 residues. CDR1 is MNHEY, CDR2 SMNVEV, per germline (reference sequence). The V gene lost 6 bases and the J gene lost 5 bases, with 23 bases spanning the gap. CDR3 protein: CASSRVGGSTLHEQYF. CDR3 DNA sequence: TGTGCCAGCAGCCGGGTTGGTGGGAGTACTCTTCACGAGCAGTACTTC.

This clone turned up a few times. V gene TRBV29-1 combines with J gene TRBJ2-3, with D perhaps matching TRBD1 (7 bases). Germline-derived CDR1 and CDR2 are SQVTM and ANQGSEA. V lost 3 bases, J lost 6 bases, and 13 bases lay in between. CDR3 length: 13 amino acids. This chain's CDR3 is CSVDQGGGDTQYF. In DNA, the CDR3 is TGCAGCGTTGACCAGGGGGGCGGGGATACGCAGTATTTT.

This chain connects TRBV19 to TRBJ2-3; possibly TRBD1 for D (6 bases). V shed 10 bases and J shed 1 base, with 12 bases lying between them. Germline V gene data show CDR1 as LNHDA and CDR2 as SQIVND (reference sequence). The length of the CDR3 is 13 residues. CDR3 sequence (DNA): TGTGCCACAAGCGAGGGGGGCACAGATACGCAGTATTTT. Amino acid sequence: CATSEGGTDTQYF.

The chain joins TRBV29-1 to TRBJ2-3; D remains ambiguous. CDR3 length equals 14 residues. Germline CDR1 and CDR2: SQVTM and ANQGSEA. The germline V and J ends were trimmed by 4 bases and 5 bases, with 16 bases remaining between them. CDR3 in amino acids: CSVAPKMRQDTQYF. The CDR3 DNA is TGCAGCGTTGCGCCCAAAATGCGGCAAGATACGCAGTATTTT.

The chain employs TRBV7-5 and TRBJ1-1; the D call in the table, TRBD1, was not verified against the DNA. TRBV7-5 is shown as a pseudogene. CDR3 length: 15 amino acids. In DNA form, the CDR3 reads TGTGCCAGCAGTTCACGCAGGGCTTCAAATGCTGAAGCTTTCTTT. As protein: CASSSRRASNAEAFF.

This clone was observed a few times. The chain employs TRBV28 and TRBJ1-2, with unresolved D. Looked up from germline, CDR1 is MDHEN and CDR2 is SYDVKM. CDR3 length: 12 residues. V lost 2 bases and J 4 bases, leaving 5 bases between the germline ends. For the CDR3, the DNA is TGTGCCAGCAGTTTAATTGGCTATGGCTACACCTTC. It is translated as CASSLIGYGYTF.

Within the sample, this clone is medium-sized. V is TRBV11-3 and J is TRBJ2-1, with a tentative D call TRBD1 (6 bases). This CDR3 is built from 16 residues. The germline V gene has CDR1 SGHNT and CDR2 YENEEA. Trimming cost V 5 bases and J 0 bases, with 14 bases left between them. CDR3 loop: CASSLKGVSSYNEQFF. The CDR3 DNA follows: TGTGCCAGCAGCCTCAAGGGGGTAAGCTCCTACAATGAGCAGTTCTTC.

V is TRBV30 and J is TRBJ2-1; possibly TRBD2 for D (5 bases). Between the trimmed V and J ends, which lost 0 bases and 6 bases, there was a span of 12 bases. Germline CDR1 reads GTSNPN; CDR2 reads SVGIG (reference sequence). The CDR3 contains 14 residues. For the CDR3, the DNA is TGTGCCTGGAGTGTGCGTCTAGCAACCAATGAGCAGTTCTTC. Translated, it gives CAWSVRLATNEQFF.

This clone has a handful of counts. This chain uses TRBV18 with TRBJ1-3, with TRBD1 identical over 7 bases. Germline lookup yields CDR1 KGHSH and CDR2 LQKENI. The trim removed 4 bases at V and 1 base at J, leaving 4 bases unmatched. The CDR3 runs 15 residues. The CDR3 here is CASSRGTDSGNTIYF. CDR3 DNA: TGTGCCAGCTCACGCGGGACAGATTCTGGAAACACCATATATTTT.

In this sample, this clone turned up a few times. The V and J genes are TRBV14 and TRBJ1-1; D not certain. Trimming stripped 3 bases from V and 4 bases from J, with 12 bases between. The CDR3 sequence is 14 residues long. The germline CDR1 and CDR2 sequences are SGHDN and FVKESK. The CDR3 nucleotides are TGTGCCAGCAGCCAGGGCCAGCCGTTCACTGAAGCTTTCTTT. It codes for CASSQGQPFTEAFF.

This clone is medium-sized. The limits of the CDR3 on the DNA are not certain, so only TCRdb's listed CDR3 is given. The chain employs TRBV12-2 and TRBJ2-5; the D call in the table, TRBD2, was not verified against the DNA. TRBV12-2 is designated a pseudogene. The CDR3 is 14 residues long, counting both termini. The chain's CDR3 is CAFGGGSGQETQYF.

This clone has just one count. The V gene is TRBV18, the J gene TRBJ1-1, with D tentatively TRBD1 (5 bases). This CDR3 spans 16 amino acids. Germline V gives CDR1 KGHSH, CDR2 LQKENI. Trimming cost V 3 bases and J 4 bases, with 18 bases left between them. The CDR3: CASSPDRSHRGTEAFF. The CDR3 DNA follows: TGTGCCAGCTCACCCGACAGAAGCCACCGGGGCACTGAAGCTTTCTTT.

This rearrangement joins TRBV15 to TRBJ2-1; TRBD2 matches at 13 bases. V was clipped by 0 bases and J by 3 bases; unmatched bases: 5. This CDR3 spans 18 amino acids. CDR1 and CDR2 (germline): LNHNV, YYDKDF (reference sequence). Here the CDR3 reads CATSRETSGRAVYNEQFF. The CDR3 coding sequence is TGTGCCACCAGCAGAGAAACTAGCGGGAGGGCCGTCTACAATGAGCAGTTCTTC.

This clone occurred a few times. The chain uses TRBV15 and TRBJ1-3; D gene uncertain. V lost 0 bases to trimming and J lost 7 bases, with 25 bases between them. This CDR3 region has 19 residues. Germline-derived CDR1 and CDR2 are LNHNV and YYDKDF (reference sequence). As DNA, the CDR3 is TGTGCCACCAGCAGAGATCGGCAAATTGGTCCCAGTCTGGGGAACACCATATATTTT. Its protein product is CATSRDRQIGPSLGNTIYF. The full variable domain, rest sourced from reference TRBV15 and TRBJ1-3, is DAMVIQNPRYQVTQFGKPVTLSCSQTLNHNVMYWYQQKSSQAPKLLFHYYDKDFNNEADTPDNFQSRRPNTSFCFLDIRSPGLGDTAMYLCATSRDRQIGPSLGNTIYFGEGSWLTVV.

This chain connects TRBV6-8 to TRBJ2-7, with TRBD2 identical over 8 bases. CDR3 length: 14 amino acids. Germline-derived CDR1 and CDR2 are MNHGY and SAAAGT. V trimming: 6 bases; J trimming: 5 bases; junction bases outside the gene matches: 9. The CDR3 DNA reads as TGTGCCAGCAGCCGTCCCGGGACTAGGAACGAGCAGTACTTC. Protein product: CASSRPGTRNEQYF.

The chain combines TRBV5-1 with TRBJ2-1, with 13 bases lining up with TRBD2. Germline V gene sequence: CDR1 SGHRS, CDR2 YFSETQ. This CDR3 has 15 residues. With 5 bases clipped from V and 5 bases from J, the junction kept 4 bases outside the gene matches. CDR3 nucleotides: TGCGCCAGCAGTCCCGGACTAGCGGGAGACAATGAGCAGTTCTTC. Translated: CASSPGLAGDNEQFF. The whole variable domain, filled in from reference TRBV5-1 and TRBJ2-1, reads KAGVTQTPRYLIKTRGQQVTLSCSPISGHRSVSWYQQTPGQGLQFLFEYFSETQRNKGNFPGRFSGRQFSNSRSEMNVSTLELGDSALYLCASSPGLAGDNEQFFGPGTRLTVL.

This clone is large (0.1 to 1%) within its sample. The chain employs TRBV9 and TRBJ1-1; no clear D. The CDR3 has 14 residues. Trimming took 5 bases from V and 5 from J, leaving 16 bases between them. Germline V lookup: CDR1 SGDLS, CDR2 YYNGEE. CDR3 DNA sequence: TGTGCCAGCAGTGAAAAAGGGTTGGGTACTGAAGCTTTCTTT. Translation: CASSEKGLGTEAFF.

This clone was seen more than once but under ten times. The chain joins TRBV11-3 to TRBJ2-7, with 8 bases identical to TRBD2. Germline assignment: CDR1 SGHNT and CDR2 YENEEA. Germline trimming cut 5 bases from V and 1 base from J; bases unmatched to any gene: 7. The CDR3 has 15 residues. The CDR3 is CASSLSGSGSYEQYF. The DNA for the CDR3 is TGTGCCAGCAGCCTCAGCGGGAGTGGGTCCTACGAGCAGTACTTC.

This clone occurred a few times. The chain has TRBV6-8 and TRBJ2-2; unclear D gene. The CDR3 spans 14 residues. The germline V and J ends were trimmed by 2 bases and 3 bases, with 7 bases remaining between them. CDR1 is MNHGY, CDR2 SAAAGT, per germline. CDR3 DNA: TGTGCCAGCAGTTACGTTCAGTACACCGGGGAGCTGTTTTTT. It translates to CASSYVQYTGELFF.